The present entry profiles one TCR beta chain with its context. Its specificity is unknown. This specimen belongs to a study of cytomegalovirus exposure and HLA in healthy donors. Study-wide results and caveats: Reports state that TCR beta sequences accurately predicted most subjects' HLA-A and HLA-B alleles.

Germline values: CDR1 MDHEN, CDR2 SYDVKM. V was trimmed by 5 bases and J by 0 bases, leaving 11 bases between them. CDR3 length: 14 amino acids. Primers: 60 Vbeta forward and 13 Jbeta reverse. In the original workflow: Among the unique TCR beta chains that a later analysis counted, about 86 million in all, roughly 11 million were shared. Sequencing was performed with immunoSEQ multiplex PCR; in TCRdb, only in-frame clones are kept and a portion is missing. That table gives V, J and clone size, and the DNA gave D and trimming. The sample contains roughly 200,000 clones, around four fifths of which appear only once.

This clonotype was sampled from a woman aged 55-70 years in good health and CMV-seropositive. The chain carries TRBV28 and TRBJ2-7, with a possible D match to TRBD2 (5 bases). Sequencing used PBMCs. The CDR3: CASSKLVPSYEQYF. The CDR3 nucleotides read TGTGCCAGCAGTAAACTAGTTCCCTCCTACGAGCAGTACTTC.